This entry is about one TCR beta chain. The record originates from a study of blood T cell repertoires in COVID-19. Study in general: Nucleic acid was either cDNA or gDNA, and it came from T cells, B-cell-depleted T cells, or PBMCs.

In germline, CDR1 is MGHRA, CDR2 YSYEKL. V lost 0 bases and J 6 bases, leaving 9 bases between the germline ends. The CDR3 spans 13 residues. The authors' processing: Amplification from reference gene primers served as the basis for estimated nucleated cell counts. The protocol was immunoSEQ multiplex PCR, while the TCRdb copy is restricted to in-frame clones and leaves out a portion. The V and J calls and clone size are taken from that table; D and trimming were inferred from the DNA. This sample has 250,000 to 300,000 clones; roughly 83% occur once, and the top ten carry around 4.5%. This clonotype was sampled from a man aged 60-69 years who had recovered from COVID-19. The genes are TRBV4-1 and TRBJ2-7, with D hard to call. The sample taken for sequencing was peripheral blood. CDR3 protein: CASSQDRLVEQYF. CDR3 bases: TGCGCCAGCAGCCAAGATCGGCTAGTCGAGCAGTACTTC.